The sequence of this T cell receptor (beta chain) was determined in a study of T cell responses to AZD1222 COVID-19 vaccine. Notes on the study in general: Mapped onto spike, vaccine-associated CD4 TCRs spanned it and were dominant at 160-218 and 743-854.

TCRdb's table, derived via immunoSEQ multiplex PCR, lists solely in-frame clones and lacks some. The table has approximately 270,000 clones, 85% to 95% seen once; the top ten hold around 0.58%. Pooling covered second doses at about 4 or about 12 weeks. Germline CDR1 SGDLS, CDR2 YYNGEE. V lost 2 bases and J 2 bases, leaving 14 bases between the germline ends. CDR3 size: 15 residues. On this clone itself: The target antigen is unknown.

This receptor was obtained from an adult who received the AZD1222 COVID-19 vaccine. V is TRBV9 and J is TRBJ2-7; D is possibly TRBD1 (5 bases). Sequencing used peripheral blood, obtained 28 days after the second AZD1222 dose. DNA of the CDR3: TGTGCCAGCAGCGTCCACGACAGCCACCCCTACGAGCAGTACTTC. This translates into CASSVHDSHPYEQYF.